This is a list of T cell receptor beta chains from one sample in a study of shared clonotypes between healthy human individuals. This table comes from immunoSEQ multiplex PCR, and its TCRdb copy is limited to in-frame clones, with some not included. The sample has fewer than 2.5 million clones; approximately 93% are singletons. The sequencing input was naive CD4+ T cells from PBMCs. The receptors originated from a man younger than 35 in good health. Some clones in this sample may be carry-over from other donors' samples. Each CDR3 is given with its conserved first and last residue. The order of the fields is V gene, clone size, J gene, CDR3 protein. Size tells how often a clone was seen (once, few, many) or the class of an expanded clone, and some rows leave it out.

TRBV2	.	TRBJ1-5	CASSDQGSNQPQHF
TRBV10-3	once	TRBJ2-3	CAIKLAGSTDTQYF
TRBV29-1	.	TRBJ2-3	CSVRQEGTDTQYF
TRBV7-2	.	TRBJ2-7	CASSSSRGPSYEQYF
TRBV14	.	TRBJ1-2	CASSQDFNNDGYTF
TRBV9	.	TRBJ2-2	CASMAGSTNTGELFF
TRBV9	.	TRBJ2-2	CASSVFSNTGELFF
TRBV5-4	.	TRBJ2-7	CASSGGRDASYEQYF
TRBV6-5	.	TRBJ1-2	CASSYSTGAGPYGYTF
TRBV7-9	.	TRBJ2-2	CASSARQGEMNTGELFF
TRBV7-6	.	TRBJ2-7	CASSLEYEQYF
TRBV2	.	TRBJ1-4	CASVLEKLFF
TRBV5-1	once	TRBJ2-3	CASSPSGNADTQYF
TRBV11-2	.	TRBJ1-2	CASSPLLYGYTF
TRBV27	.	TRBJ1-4	CASSDEGGDPTNEKLFF
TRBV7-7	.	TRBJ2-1	CASSPLSGDYNEQFF
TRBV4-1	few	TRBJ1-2	CASSQLATLDYGYTF
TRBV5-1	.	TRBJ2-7	CASSLAYGDYEQYF
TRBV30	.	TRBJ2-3	CAWRRGLSTDTQYF
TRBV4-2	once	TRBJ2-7	CASSHQRGASGRAGDYEQYF
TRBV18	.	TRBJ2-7	CASSPNGPGASYEQYF
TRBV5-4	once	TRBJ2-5	CASSPYLAQIQETQYF
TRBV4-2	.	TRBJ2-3	CASSPNPRTISRHTDTQYF
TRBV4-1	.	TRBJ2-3	CASSQGSEGLYTQYF
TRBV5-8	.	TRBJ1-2	CASSLVDGGPYGYTF
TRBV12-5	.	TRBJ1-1	CASGLEGPGTEAFF
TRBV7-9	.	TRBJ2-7	CASSLAGTAPYEQYF
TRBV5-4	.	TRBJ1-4	CASSPGGTTNEKLFF
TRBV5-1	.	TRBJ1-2	CASSYGTDYGYTF
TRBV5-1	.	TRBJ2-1	CASVLRGWADSYNEQFF
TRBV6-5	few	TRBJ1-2	CASSSAYSKGYTF
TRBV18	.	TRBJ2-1	CASSPVVSSGRLSVAGNEQFF
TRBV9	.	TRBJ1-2	CASSPHGQVMSGYTF
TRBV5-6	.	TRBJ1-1	CASSYEVGGARTEAFF
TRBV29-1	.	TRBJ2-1	CSVEQGEQFF
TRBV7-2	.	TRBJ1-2	CASSLARTYGYTF
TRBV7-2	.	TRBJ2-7	CASSPGGWGGGRGTYEQYF
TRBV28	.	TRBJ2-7	CASSLTGGYEQYF
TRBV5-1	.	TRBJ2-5	CASSLGRAQETQYF
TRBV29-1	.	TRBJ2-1	CSVEVSASGSYNEQFF